The 27 T cell receptor beta chains below were found in one sample sequenced in a study of T cell responses to AZD1222 COVID-19 vaccine. Repertoires were generated with immunoSEQ multiplex PCR, while TCRdb's copy carries only in-frame clones and drops some. The sample lists about 180,000 clones; around 93% were seen once. The sample in question was peripheral blood, obtained 28 days after the second dose of the MenACWY control vaccine. The receptors were sampled from an adult who received the MenACWY meningococcal vaccine as a control.

The chain uses TRBV6-2 or TRBV6-3 and TRBJ2-1; D assignment may be TRBD1 or TRBD2 (6 bases each). The CDR3 loop spans 17 amino acids. CDR1 and CDR2 from the germline V gene are MNHEY and SVGEGT. V shed 0 bases and J shed 3 bases, with 15 bases lying between them. The CDR3 region has the DNA TGTGCCAGCAGTTACTCACCGGGTCGGGGGCTCTACAATGAGCAGTTCTTC. It specifies CASSYSPGRGLYNEQFF.

V is TRBV19 and J is TRBJ1-1; 12 bases line up with TRBD1. This CDR3 contains 15 residues. The V gene end was trimmed by 4 bases and the J gene end by 3 bases; junction bases not matched to a gene: 3. Germline V gives CDR1 LNHDA, CDR2 SQIVND (reference sequence). CDR3 bases: TGTGCCAGTAGTAGGGACAGGGGGCGTGACACTGAAGCTTTCTTT. It encodes CASSRDRGRDTEAFF. Together with reference TRBV19 and TRBJ1-1, the CDR3 gives the full variable domain: DGGITQSPKYLFRKEGQNVTLSCEQNLNHDAMYWYRQDPGQGLRLIYYSQIVNDFQKGDIAEGYSVSREKKESFPLTVTSAQKNPTAFYLCASSRDRGRDTEAFFGQGTRLTVV.

The V and J genes are TRBV11-2 and TRBJ1-4; D is ambiguous. Germline V gene data show CDR1 as SGHAT and CDR2 as FQNNGV. The CDR3 runs 16 residues. V shed 0 bases and J shed 8 bases, with 16 bases lying between them. CDR3 protein: CASSLDQRFSEEKLFF. CDR3 sequence (DNA): TGTGCCAGCAGCTTAGATCAGAGGTTTTCCGAGGAAAAACTGTTTTTT.

This clone was detected only once. The rearrangement joins TRBV6-2 or TRBV6-3 to TRBJ1-5; TRBD1 matches 7 bases. Germline assignment: CDR1 MNHEY and CDR2 SVGEGT. The CDR3 has 15 residues. V gave up 4 bases and J gave up 5 bases; unmatched junction bases: 8. The CDR3 DNA reads as TGTGCCAGCAGTTCCAGGGGGTCGGGGTATCAGCCCCAGCATTTT. Its translation: CASSSRGSGYQPQHF.

The rearrangement uses TRBV7-8 and TRBJ2-6, with D perhaps matching TRBD1 (5 bases). V shed 5 bases and J shed 2 bases, with 16 bases lying between them. Looked up from germline, CDR1 is SGHVS and CDR2 is FQNEAQ. This CDR3 contains 17 residues. This chain's CDR3 is CASSPRYGQAGANVLTF. The CDR3 DNA is TGTGCCAGCAGCCCGCGCTACGGACAAGCTGGGGCCAACGTCCTGACTTTC.

V gene TRBV5-6 combines with J gene TRBJ2-6; D call uncertain. The germline gives CDR1 SGHDT, CDR2 YYEEEE. Trimming took off 6 bases at V and 1 base at J, with 14 bases between the two ends. This CDR3 spans 16 amino acids. The CDR3 DNA reads as TGTGCCAGCATCGCTACGACGGCTTCTGGGGCCAACGTCCTGACTTTC. This translates into CASIATTASGANVLTF. The entire variable domain, with the rest obtained from reference TRBV5-6 and TRBJ2-6, is as follows: DAGVTQSPTHLIKTRGQQVTLRCSPKSGHDTVSWYQQALGQGPQFIFQYYEEEERQRGNFPDRFSGHQFPNYSSELNVNALLLGDSALYLCASIATTASGANVLTFGAGSRLTVL.

The chain links TRBV19 to TRBJ2-3, with 7 bases lining up with TRBD2. The V and J ends lost 5 bases and 0 bases, in that order; junction bases with no gene match: 8. Germline loops: CDR1 LNHDA, CDR2 SQIVND (reference sequence). CDR3 length: 16 residues. The CDR3 DNA reads TGTGCCAGTAGTCCTGTGGGGCGGGGGAGCACAGATACGCAGTATTTT. Its protein product is CASSPVGRGSTDTQYF.

This chain connects TRBV23-1 to TRBJ2-3, with TRBD1 matching over 7 bases. TRBV23-1 is recorded as an ORF, its role being uncertain. The CDR3 runs to 19 residues. Germline trimming cut 3 bases from V and 3 bases from J; bases unmatched to any gene: 18. DNA for the CDR3: TGCGCCAGCAGTCAGCCCACAGGGGCTCCGAAGGGCATTACAGATACGCAGTATTTT. Translated: CASSQPTGAPKGITDTQYF.

This chain connects TRBV19 to TRBJ2-1; D is unresolved. The germline CDR1 and CDR2 sequences are LNHDA and SQIVND (reference sequence). The CDR3 contains 13 residues. V lost 5 bases to trimming and J lost 5 bases, with 10 bases between them. This CDR3 is CASSDQWDNEQFF. CDR3 DNA sequence: TGTGCCAGTAGTGACCAATGGGACAATGAGCAGTTCTTC. Variable domain in full (rest from reference TRBV19 and TRBJ2-1): DGGITQSPKYLFRKEGQNVTLSCEQNLNHDAMYWYRQDPGQGLRLIYYSQIVNDFQKGDIAEGYSVSREKKESFPLTVTSAQKNPTAFYLCASSDQWDNEQFFGPGTRLTVL.

V and J are TRBV20-1 and TRBJ1-1; D is ambiguous. CDR1 is DFQATT and CDR2 is SNEGSKA in the germline V gene (reference sequence). This CDR3 has 11 amino acids. The CDR3 protein is CRSDLNTEAFF. In DNA form, the CDR3 reads TGCAGATCGGACCTGAACACTGAAGCTTTCTTT.

J is TRBJ1-5 and V is TRBV7-8; D not resolved. Trimming shortened V by 5 bases and J by 2 bases, and 7 bases separated the two germline ends. Germline loops: CDR1 SGHVS, CDR2 FQNEAQ. The CDR3 runs to 13 residues. Here the CDR3 reads CASSRSGNQPQHF. Written as DNA, the CDR3 is TGTGCCAGCAGCCGGTCCGGCAATCAGCCCCAGCATTTT.

V usage is TRBV3-1 (or the pseudogene TRBV3-2) and J usage is TRBJ2-7; D is unclear. Trimming removed 5 bases from V and 3 bases from J, with 17 bases in between. The CDR3 spans 15 residues. Per the germline V gene, CDR1 is LGHDT and CDR2 is YNNKEL (reference sequence). CDR3 nucleotide sequence: TGTGCCAGCAGCGTCCACCGGGCCCGCATCTACGAGCAGTACTTC. It specifies CASSVHRARIYEQYF.

J is TRBJ2-6 and V is TRBV19; TRBD1 agrees at 8 bases. The CDR3 runs 19 residues. Looked up from germline, CDR1 is LNHDA and CDR2 is SQIVND (reference sequence). V lost 5 bases and J lost 0; bases outside the gene matches: 12. The CDR3 is CASSGGLGQALSGANVLTF. Written as DNA, the CDR3 is TGTGCCAGTAGTGGAGGTTTGGGACAGGCCCTCTCTGGGGCCAACGTCCTGACTTTC.

V and J are TRBV5-1 and TRBJ1-3, with 7 bases identical to TRBD1. The CDR3 has 18 residues. Germline V CDR1 and CDR2: SGHRS, YFSETQ. V was pared by 3 bases and J by 0 bases, with 12 bases of the junction left unmatched. CDR3 bases: TGCGCCAGCAGCTGGGGACGGGACAGCCTCTCCTCTGGAAACACCATATATTTT. Translating gives CASSWGRDSLSSGNTIYF.

The genes are TRBV4-2 and TRBJ2-7; D gene ambiguous. The V end was cut by 1 base, the J end by 3 bases, with 4 bases between. The V gene's germline CDR1 is LGHNA and CDR2 YNFKEQ. The CDR3 is made up of 12 amino acids. The CDR3 protein is CASSQGGYEQYF. CDR3 nucleotide sequence: TGTGCCAGCAGCCAAGGGGGCTACGAGCAGTACTTC.

The chain joins TRBV7-3 to TRBJ2-1; 8 nucleotides match TRBD2. Germline V gene sequence: CDR1 SGHTA, CDR2 FQGTGA. Trimming at V came to 0 bases and at J to 9 bases, leaving 10 bases not matched to a gene. The CDR3 extends over 16 amino acids. The CDR3 DNA follows: TGTGCCAGCAGCTTAACCCCGGGACTAGATGGCAGTGAGCAGTTCTTC. It codes for CASSLTPGLDGSEQFF.

The chain employs TRBV10-2 and TRBJ1-5; D is ambiguous. The CDR3 is made up of 13 amino acids. V gave up 10 bases and J gave up 3 bases, with 13 bases separating them. CDR1 and CDR2 from the germline V gene are WSHSY and SAAADI. The CDR3 spells CATGWGANQPQHF. The CDR3 coding sequence is TGCGCCACTGGATGGGGTGCCAATCAGCCCCAGCATTTT.

V usage is TRBV4-1 and J usage is TRBJ1-6; D gene uncertain. Germline V lookup: CDR1 MGHRA, CDR2 YSYEKL. V dropped 4 bases and J dropped 7 bases, with 20 bases sitting between them. This CDR3 comprises 17 residues. CDR3 residues: CASSPFYSSRANSPLHF. CDR3 in DNA: TGCGCCAGCAGCCCGTTCTATAGCTCTAGGGCAAATTCACCCCTCCACTTT.

The chain employs TRBV11-2 and TRBJ1-2; 7 nucleotides agree with TRBD1. This CDR3 region has 13 residues. Trimming took 2 bases from V and 8 from J; bases not matched to a gene: 5. Germline CDR1 SGHAT, CDR2 FQNNGV. CDR3 nucleotides: TGTGCCAGCAGCTTAAGACAGGGAGACGGCTACACCTTC. The encoded protein is CASSLRQGDGYTF.

V gene TRBV6-5 combines with J gene TRBJ2-5; TRBD1 agrees at 8 bases. The CDR3 is 15 amino acids. V lost 2 bases, J lost 6 bases, and 8 bases stayed unmatched. CDR1 MNHEY and CDR2 SVGAGI come from the germline V gene. The DNA for the CDR3 is TGTGCCAGCAGTTACAGCTGGGCAGGGGGCCAGACCCAGTACTTC. Encoded protein: CASSYSWAGGQTQYF.

The V and J genes are TRBV21-1 and TRBJ2-7; the D call of TRBD1 is as the table states it, not checked on the DNA. TRBV21-1 is flagged as a pseudogene. The CDR3 runs 16 residues. CDR3: CASSKGAGTEDYEQYF. The CDR3 region has the DNA TGTGCCAGCAGCAAAGGGGCCGGGACAGAAGACTACGAGCAGTACTTC.

V gene TRBV12-3 or TRBV12-4 combines with J gene TRBJ1-1, with TRBD1 matching 7 bases. There are 13 residues in the CDR3. Trimming took 6 bases from V and 5 from J; bases not matched to a gene: 6. This CDR3 is CASRPSGQTEAFF. In DNA, the CDR3 is TGTGCCAGCAGGCCGTCGGGACAGACTGAAGCTTTCTTT.

J is TRBJ1-1 and V is TRBV19; 9 bases are shared with TRBD1. The V gene end was trimmed by 3 bases and the J gene end by 11 bases; junction bases not matched to a gene: 4. CDR1 LNHDA and CDR2 SQIVND come from the germline V gene (reference sequence). The CDR3 is 12 residues long. The CDR3 sequence: CASSIGTGRAFF. The CDR3 coding sequence is TGTGCCAGTAGTATCGGGACAGGGAGGGCTTTCTTT.

CDR3 amino acids: CASSSTVTYEQYF. The CDR3 DNA follows: TGTGCCAGCAGCTCGACCGTCACCTACGAGCAGTACTTC. This rearrangement joins TRBV7-9 to TRBJ2-7; D is undetermined. V lost 4 bases and J lost 2, with 9 bases in between. From germline, CDR1 is SEHNR and CDR2 FQNEAQ (reference sequence). This CDR3 spans 13 amino acids.

V usage is TRBV5-1 and J usage is TRBJ1-5; 9 bases map to TRBD1. Looked up from germline, CDR1 is SGHRS and CDR2 is YFSETQ. With V trimmed by 3 bases and J by 1 base, 2 bases remained unmatched. CDR3 length equals 15 residues. The CDR3 region is CASSWTGESNQPQHF. For the CDR3, the DNA is TGCGCCAGCAGCTGGACAGGGGAGAGCAATCAGCCCCAGCATTTT. The full variable domain, rest sourced from reference TRBV5-1 and TRBJ1-5, is KAGVTQTPRYLIKTRGQQVTLSCSPISGHRSVSWYQQTPGQGLQFLFEYFSETQRNKGNFPGRFSGRQFSNSRSEMNVSTLELGDSALYLCASSWTGESNQPQHFGDGTRLSIL.

This clone came up a few times. The chain joins TRBV11-2 to TRBJ2-1; 8 bases are shared with TRBD2. Trimming took 5 bases from V and 8 from J; bases not matched to a gene: 8. The CDR3 is 14 residues long. Per germline, CDR1 SGHAT and CDR2 FQNNGV. The DNA of the CDR3 is TGTGCCAGCAGCGTCGGGGGGGCCAGGGATGAGCAGTTCTTC. It codes for CASSVGGARDEQFF.

The chain is built from TRBV3-1 (or the pseudogene TRBV3-2) and TRBJ2-3, with a tentative D call TRBD2 (5 bases). The germline V gene has CDR1 LGHDT and CDR2 YNNKEL (reference sequence). The V gene lost 4 bases and the J gene lost 3 bases, with 8 bases spanning the gap. The CDR3 is 13 residues long. CDR3 nucleotide sequence: TGTGCCAGCAGCCCGCGGGCAACAGATACGCAGTATTTT. This codes for CASSPRATDTQYF.